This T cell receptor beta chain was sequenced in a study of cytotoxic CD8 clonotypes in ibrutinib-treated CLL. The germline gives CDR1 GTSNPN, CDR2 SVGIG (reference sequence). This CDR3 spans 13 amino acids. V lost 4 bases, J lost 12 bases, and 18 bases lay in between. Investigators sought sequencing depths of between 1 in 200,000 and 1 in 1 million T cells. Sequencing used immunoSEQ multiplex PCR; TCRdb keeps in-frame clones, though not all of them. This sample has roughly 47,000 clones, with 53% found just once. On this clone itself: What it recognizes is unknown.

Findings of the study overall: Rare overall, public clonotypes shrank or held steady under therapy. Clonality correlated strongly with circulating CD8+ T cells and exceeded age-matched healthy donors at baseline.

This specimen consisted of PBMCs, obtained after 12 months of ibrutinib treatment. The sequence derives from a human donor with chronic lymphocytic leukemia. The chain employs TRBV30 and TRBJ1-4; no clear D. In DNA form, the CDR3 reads TGTGCCTGGAAGGTCGGGGTACTATCAGAACTGTTTTTT. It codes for CAWKVGVLSELFF.